This T cell receptor (beta chain) was sequenced during a study of blood T cell repertoires in COVID-19. About the research overall: Sites in the United States, Italy and Spain provided acute and convalescent COVID-19 samples.

The CDR3 is made up of 11 amino acids. Germline CDR1 and CDR2: MNHEY and SVGAGI. In the source study's methods: Counts of nucleated cells, estimated from reference gene primer amplification, were obtained. The protocol was immunoSEQ multiplex PCR, while the TCRdb copy is restricted to in-frame clones and leaves out a portion. V and J calls and clone size come straight from that table; D and trimming were deduced from the DNA. The sample records some 170,000 clones, 84% being singletons. J is TRBJ1-1 and V is TRBV6-5; possibly TRBD1 for D (6 bases). The sample consisted of PBMCs or T cells enriched from blood (not recorded which). The sequence derives from a man aged 45-60 years who had recovered from COVID-19. The CDR3 protein is CATTGFTEAFF. DNA for the CDR3: TGTGCTACCACAGGGTTCACTGAAGCTTTCTTT.